Following are 15 T cell receptor beta chains from one sample sequenced in a study of T-cell reconstitution after alpha-beta-depleted transplantation in children. This sample's TCRbeta library carried unique molecular identifier barcodes. TCRdb reprocessed the PCR reads via MiXCR and lists one record per CDR3 protein. The sample records about 400,000 distinct CDR3 sequences, 15% to 20% being singletons. Material: PBMCs, mostly from graft donor cells, obtained 360 days after TCRalphabeta/CD19-depleted stem cell transplant. All receptors come from a boy under three years old who had a stem cell transplant for Wiskott-Aldrich syndrome, so the T cells may come from the graft donor.

The V gene is TRBV20-1, the J gene TRBJ1-6; no clear D. The CDR3 is 14 residues long. CDR1 is DFQATT, CDR2 SNEGSKA, per germline (reference sequence). V was cut by 4 bases and J by 7 bases, with 14 bases left in between. CDR3 sequence: CSANPSDRNSPLHF. Here the CDR3 DNA reads TGCAGTGCTAACCCCAGCGACCGAAATTCACCCCTCCACTTT.

This chain joins TRBV7-9 and TRBJ2-5, with D possibly TRBD2 on 6 matching bases. Germline values: CDR1 SEHNR, CDR2 FQNEAQ (reference sequence). The V and J ends lost 3 bases and 4 bases respectively, with 18 bases between them. The CDR3 runs to 16 residues. CDR3 bases: TGTGCCAGCAGCTTTCGAGTTCGCGGGGCCTCAGAGACCCAGTACTTC. Amino acids: CASSFRVRGASETQYF.

The chain couples TRBV5-5 to TRBJ2-5; the D is unclear. Germline V gene lookup returns CDR1 SGHKS and CDR2 YYEKEE (reference sequence). This CDR3 spans 15 amino acids. V lost 6 bases and J 3 bases, leaving 18 bases between the germline ends. The CDR3 loop is CASTRSPRIEETQYF. The DNA for the CDR3 is TGTGCCAGCACTAGAAGCCCCCGGATCGAAGAGACCCAGTACTTC.

The rearrangement uses TRBV19 and TRBJ1-4; D ambiguous. CDR1 is LNHDA, CDR2 SQIVND, per germline (reference sequence). Trimming took 4 bases from V and 5 from J, leaving 8 bases between them. The CDR3 extends over 13 amino acids. CDR3 bases: TGTGCCAGTAGTAACCGGGTAAATGAAAAACTGTTTTTT. This codes for CASSNRVNEKLFF.

The V and J genes are TRBV10-3 and TRBJ2-7; D is tentatively TRBD1 or TRBD2 (6 bases each). The CDR3 sequence is 14 residues long. In germline, CDR1 is ENHRY, CDR2 SYGVKD. V was shortened by 7 bases and J by 5 bases, with 18 bases between the two germline ends. The CDR3 loop reads CAITSTPGGHEQYF. The DNA for the CDR3 is TGTGCCATCACGTCCACGCCCGGGGGCCACGAGCAGTACTTC.

The V call is TRBV20-1, the J call TRBJ1-1; D is perhaps TRBD1 (5 bases). CDR1 DFQATT and CDR2 SNEGSKA come from the germline V gene (reference sequence). The CDR3 extends over 17 amino acids. V lost 0 bases, J lost 1 base, and 18 bases lay in between. Here the CDR3 DNA reads TGCAGTGCTAGAGATCTTGGGGGAGTCTCGTGGAACACTGAAGCTTTCTTT. It yields the protein CSARDLGGVSWNTEAFF.

V and J are TRBV7-2 and TRBJ2-3, with 10 bases that match TRBD2. The CDR3 loop spans 15 amino acids. CDR1 SGHTA and CDR2 FQGNSA come from the germline V gene. The V segment lost 2 bases and the J segment 5 bases; nucleotides outside the gene matches: 4. CDR3 in amino acids: CASSLSGGAEDTQYF. The DNA of the CDR3 is TGTGCCAGCAGCTTAAGCGGGGGGGCGGAAGATACGCAGTATTTT.

This clonotype was observed a handful of times. This chain uses TRBV10-1 with TRBJ2-7; possibly TRBD2 for D (6 bases). This CDR3 has 13 residues. CDR1 and CDR2 from the germline V gene are WNHNN and SYGVQD (reference sequence). Trimming cost V 10 bases and J 1 base, with 14 bases left between them. The CDR3 sequence: CAKTGLHSYEQYF. The CDR3 DNA is TGCGCCAAAACGGGACTCCATTCCTACGAGCAGTACTTC.

This chain connects TRBV6-2 or TRBV6-3 to TRBJ2-3, with D uncertain. Germline CDR1 reads MNHEY; CDR2 reads SVGEGT. CDR3 length: 12 residues. The V gene lost 2 bases and the J gene lost 7 bases, with 7 bases spanning the gap. The CDR3 protein is CASSYPRNTQYF. CDR3 nucleotide sequence: TGTGCCAGCAGTTACCCGCGGAATACGCAGTATTTT.

This clonotype occurred a few times. The chain carries TRBV12-3 or TRBV12-4 and TRBJ2-1; D possibly corresponds to TRBD2 (5 bases). The V and J ends lost 5 bases and 8 bases respectively, with 16 bases between them. The CDR3 is 14 residues long. CDR3 sequence: CASSRTITRDEQFF. CDR3 coding DNA: TGTGCCAGCAGTCGAACTATCACGCGGGATGAGCAGTTCTTC.

This clonotype occurred many times. The CDR3 loop is CASSFWGFDGNTIYF. CDR3 bases: TGTGCCAGCAGTTTCTGGGGATTTGACGGAAACACCATATATTTT. This chain uses TRBV12-3 or TRBV12-4 with TRBJ1-3, with D unresolved. V shed 3 bases and J shed 4 bases, with 13 bases lying between them. This CDR3 contains 15 residues.

This chain links TRBV5-6 with TRBJ2-2, with unresolved D. V dropped 6 bases and J dropped 4 bases, with 16 bases sitting between them. Looked up from germline, CDR1 is SGHDT and CDR2 is YYEEEE. The CDR3 loop spans 15 amino acids. CDR3 protein: CASTMMAGVTGELFF. The CDR3 coding sequence is TGTGCCAGCACCATGATGGCCGGAGTCACCGGGGAGCTGTTTTTT.

Only a few counts were recorded for this clonotype. This chain joins TRBV5-1 and TRBJ1-4, with D possibly being TRBD1 (6 bases). The V gene lost 0 bases and the J gene lost 5 bases, with 11 bases spanning the gap. Germline V gene lookup returns CDR1 SGHRS and CDR2 YFSETQ. This CDR3 comprises 15 residues. The CDR3 nucleotides read TGCGCCAGCAGCTTGGGACAGGAGGCGAATGAAAAACTGTTTTTT. It translates to CASSLGQEANEKLFF.

The chain joins TRBV10-3 to TRBJ2-3, with 8 bases that match TRBD2. Germline assignment: CDR1 ENHRY and CDR2 SYGVKD. This CDR3 is built from 18 residues. V gave up 4 bases and J gave up 1 base; unmatched junction bases: 13. The CDR3: CAISGKSRRGVRTDTQYF. DNA for the CDR3: TGTGCCATCAGTGGCAAGAGTAGGCGGGGGGTACGCACAGATACGCAGTATTTT.

This chain links TRBV2 with TRBJ2-7; D is ambiguous. Between the trimmed V and J ends, which lost 5 bases and 2 bases, there was a span of 19 bases. Germline V gene lookup returns CDR1 SNHLY and CDR2 FYNNEI. The CDR3 runs to 16 residues. CDR3 sequence reads: CASSYLRSPGAYEQYF. The CDR3 DNA follows: TGTGCCAGCAGTTACCTCCGCTCTCCCGGCGCCTACGAGCAGTACTTC.